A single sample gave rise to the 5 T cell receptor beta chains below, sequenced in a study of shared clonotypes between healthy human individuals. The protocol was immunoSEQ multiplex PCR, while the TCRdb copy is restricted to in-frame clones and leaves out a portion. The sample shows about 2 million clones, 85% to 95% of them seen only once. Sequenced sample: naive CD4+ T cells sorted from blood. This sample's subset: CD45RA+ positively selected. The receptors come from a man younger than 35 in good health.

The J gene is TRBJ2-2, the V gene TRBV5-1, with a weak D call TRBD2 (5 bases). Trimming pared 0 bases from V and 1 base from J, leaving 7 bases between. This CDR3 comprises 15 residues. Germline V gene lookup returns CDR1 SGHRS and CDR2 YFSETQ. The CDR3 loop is CASSLAGMNTGELFF. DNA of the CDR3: TGCGCCAGCAGCTTGGCGGGGATGAACACCGGGGAGCTGTTTTTT. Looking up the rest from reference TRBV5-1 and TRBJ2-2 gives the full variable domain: KAGVTQTPRYLIKTRGQQVTLSCSPISGHRSVSWYQQTPGQGLQFLFEYFSETQRNKGNFPGRFSGRQFSNSRSEMNVSTLELGDSALYLCASSLAGMNTGELFFGEGSRLTVL.

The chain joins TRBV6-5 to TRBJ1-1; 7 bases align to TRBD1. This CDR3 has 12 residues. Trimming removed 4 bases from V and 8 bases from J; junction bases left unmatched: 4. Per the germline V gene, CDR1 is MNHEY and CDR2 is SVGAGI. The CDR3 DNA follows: TGTGCCAGCAGTTCCCGGACAGGCGAAGCTTTCTTT. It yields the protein CASSSRTGEAFF.

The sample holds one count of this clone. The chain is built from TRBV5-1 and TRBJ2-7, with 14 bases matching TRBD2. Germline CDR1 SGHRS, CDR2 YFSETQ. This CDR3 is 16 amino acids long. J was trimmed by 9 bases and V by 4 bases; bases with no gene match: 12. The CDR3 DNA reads TGCGCCAGCAGCGGGGGACTAGCGGGAGATCGGTTCGGGCAGTACTTC. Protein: CASSGGLAGDRFGQYF.

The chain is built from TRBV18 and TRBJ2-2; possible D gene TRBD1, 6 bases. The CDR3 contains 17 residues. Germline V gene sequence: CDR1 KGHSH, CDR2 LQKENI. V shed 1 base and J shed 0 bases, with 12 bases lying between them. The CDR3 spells CASSPLMTGANTGELFF. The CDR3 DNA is TGTGCCAGCTCACCACTTATGACAGGAGCGAACACCGGGGAGCTGTTTTTT.

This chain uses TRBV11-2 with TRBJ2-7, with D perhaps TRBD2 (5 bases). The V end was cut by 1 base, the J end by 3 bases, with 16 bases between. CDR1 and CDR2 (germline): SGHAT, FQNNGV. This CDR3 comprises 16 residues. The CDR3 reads CASSLVFPGGLYEQYF. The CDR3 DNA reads TGTGCCAGCAGCTTAGTTTTCCCAGGAGGACTCTACGAGCAGTACTTC.